The rows below give T cell receptor beta chains drawn from one sample of a study of T cells in Graves' hyperthyroidism and ophthalmopathy. TCRdb reanalysed the multiplex PCR reads using MiXCR and keeps one entry per CDR3 protein. The top ten hold around 5.4% of the sample, which has nearly 600,000 distinct CDR3 sequences, 11% to 15% seen once. Sample: blood. These receptors were taken from a woman in her 30s with Graves' hyperthyroidism that later progressed to Graves' ophthalmopathy. The CDR3 runs from the conserved cysteine through the conserved F or W. D genes are given only for firm matches. Clone size is not always given. Where it is, it says once, few, many or a class for expanded clones.

TRBV7-2,.,many,TRBJ2-3,TGTGCCAGCCAGGGGGCGGGAGGGACAGATACGCAGTATTTT,CASQGAGGTDTQYF
TRBV11-2,.,many,TRBJ1-1,TGTGCCAGCAGCCCAACCCTGGACACCACTGAAGCTTTCTTT,CASSPTLDTTEAFF
TRBV28,.,.,TRBJ1-4,TGTGCCAGCACAGCAACGGATAATGAAAAACTGTTTTTT,CASTATDNEKLFF
TRBV5-1,.,few,TRBJ2-1,TGCGCCAGCAGCAGTACCCCCGAGGTTGGGTACAATGAGCAGTTCTTC,CASSSTPEVGYNEQFF
TRBV5-1,TRBD1,many,TRBJ2-7,TGCGCCAGCAGCTTGGACACAGGGGGCTCCTACGAGCAGTACTTC,CASSLDTGGSYEQYF
TRBV28,.,.,TRBJ2-7,TGTGCCAGCAATCCAGCCGCCGGGACTCCTACCCCCTACGAGCAGTACTTC,CASNPAAGTPTPYEQYF
TRBV10-3,.,many,TRBJ1-1,TGTGCCATCAGTACATCAGGGGACACTGAAGCTTTCTTT,CAISTSGDTEAFF
TRBV7-2,.,few,TRBJ2-3,TGTGCCAGCAGCTTAAGCCCACCAGATACGCAGTATTTT,CASSLSPPDTQYF
TRBV7-9,.,many,TRBJ1-1,TGTGCCAGCAGCTCAATAACAACAGGGAACACTGAAGCTTTCTTT,CASSSITTGNTEAFF
TRBV30,TRBD2,.,TRBJ2-1,TGTGCCTGGAGTTCTCTAACGGGAGGGTATAAGCAGTTCTTC,CAWSSLTGGYKQFF
TRBV11-3,.,many,TRBJ2-1,TGTGCCAGCAGCACGACTAGCAATGAGCAGTTCTTC,CASSTTSNEQFF
TRBV20-1,.,many,TRBJ2-5,TGCAGTGCCCGGGACCAAGAGACCCAGTACTTC,CSARDQETQYF
TRBV18,TRBD1,many,TRBJ1-2,TGTGCCAGCTCACAAGCGACAGGGAGTGGCTACACCTTC,CASSQATGSGYTF
TRBV12-3/TRBV12-4,.,many,TRBJ2-7,TGTGCCAGCAGCGCAAGGGCGGAGCAGTACTTC,CASSARAEQYF
TRBV6-1,.,many,TRBJ2-7,TGTGCCAGCACTAAGGGGCAGCGGCAGTACTTC,CASTKGQRQYF
TRBV24-1,.,.,TRBJ1-4,TGTGCCACCAGTGAAGGGGCGGGCGGGACGGCGGAAAAACTGTTTTTT,CATSEGAGGTAEKLFF
TRBV30,.,many,TRBJ1-1,TGTGCCTGGAGTGTTCGTTTAACTGAAGCTTTCTTT,CAWSVRLTEAFF
TRBV12-5,TRBD1,many,TRBJ2-1,TGTGCTAGTGGTTGGGGACAGGGTAGGAATGAGCAGTTCTTC,CASGWGQGRNEQFF
TRBV7-8,TRBD2,once,TRBJ2-7,TGTGCCAGCAGCAGGTTAGCGGGAGACGGCTCGTACGAGCAGTACTTC,CASSRLAGDGSYEQYF
TRBV30,.,many,TRBJ1-5,TGTGCCTGGAGTCTGGGGGTCGATAGCAATCAGCCCCAGCATTTT,CAWSLGVDSNQPQHF
TRBV6-1,TRBD2,.,TRBJ2-5,TGTGCCAGTAAGCGGGGTGGGGAGACCCAGTACTTC,CASKRGGETQYF
TRBV10-1,.,many,TRBJ1-1,TGCGCCAGCATGGGGCACCAGAACACTGAAGCTTTCTTT,CASMGHQNTEAFF
TRBV5-5,.,many,TRBJ1-2,TGTGCCAGCAGCTTTATGACCGGTTATGGCTACACCTTC,CASSFMTGYGYTF
TRBV30,.,many,TRBJ1-1,TGTGCCTGGAGTGGCGGGGTAGGGCTTACGAACACTGAAGCTTTCTTT,CAWSGGVGLTNTEAFF
TRBV12-3/TRBV12-4,.,many,TRBJ2-1,TGTGCCAGCAGTTTAAGAGTTCAGGGATGGAATGAGCAGTTCTTC,CASSLRVQGWNEQFF
TRBV6-2/TRBV6-3,.,many,TRBJ2-7,TGTGCCAGCAGTTACCTCGAAGGCCAATCCCGATGGGAGCAGTACTTC,CASSYLEGQSRWEQYF
TRBV15,.,.,TRBJ1-6,TGTGCCACCAGCAGAGACCCGTCAGGTCAGCCCTATTCACCCCTCCACTTT,CATSRDPSGQPYSPLHF
TRBV5-1,.,.,TRBJ1-4,TGCGCCAGCAGCTTGGGCCCAGTTAATGAAAAACTGTTTTTT,CASSLGPVNEKLFF
TRBV28,.,many,TRBJ1-6,TGTGCCAGCAGTTTGATTAGGGGATATAATTCACCCCTCCACTTT,CASSLIRGYNSPLHF
TRBV19,.,.,TRBJ1-5,TGTGCCAGTATGGCGATGGGGGGGGCGCGACAGCCCCAGCATTTT,CASMAMGGARQPQHF
TRBV7-8,TRBD1,many,TRBJ1-1,TGTGCCAGCAGCTTACGGACAGGGGGAGGCGATGAAGCTTTCTTT,CASSLRTGGGDEAFF
TRBV6-2/TRBV6-3,.,.,TRBJ2-5,TGTGCCAGCAGTTATTCAGGGGCTGGCAACCAAGAGACCCAGTACTTC,CASSYSGAGNQETQYF
TRBV18,.,few,TRBJ2-1,TGTGCCAGCCAACAAGCCCAACTTCTCACCAGCCCCTACAATGAGCAGTTCTTC,CASQQAQLLTSPYNEQFF
TRBV30,.,many,TRBJ1-2,TGTGCCTTGGACAGACAAGCTAACTATGGCTACACCTTC,CALDRQANYGYTF
TRBV5-1,TRBD1,.,TRBJ1-1,TGCGCCAGCAGAGAAGGGGGCGGGGAAGCTTTCTTT,CASREGGGEAFF
TRBV12-3/TRBV12-4,.,many,TRBJ1-1,TGTGCCAGCAGGTTTTCATCAGGCAGTAACACTGAAGCTTTCTTT,CASRFSSGSNTEAFF
TRBV3-1,.,few,TRBJ1-1,TGTGCCAGCAGCCAAGATGGAGGGCTCCTTGAAGCTTTCTTT,CASSQDGGLLEAFF
TRBV12-3/TRBV12-4,.,many,TRBJ1-2,TGTGCCAGCAGTCTAGTCACGGACAACCCCTATGGCTACACCTTC,CASSLVTDNPYGYTF
TRBV19,.,many,TRBJ1-2,TGTGCCAGTAGTATTTTCGGGGGCGACTATGGCTACACCTTC,CASSIFGGDYGYTF
TRBV7-2,TRBD1,many,TRBJ2-7,TGTGCCAGCAGCCACGGGACAGGGTACGAGCAGTACTTC,CASSHGTGYEQYF